This TCR beta chain originates from a study of cytomegalovirus exposure and HLA in healthy donors. On the study more broadly: The study placed 80% to 85% of its roughly 430 genotyped donors in the Caucasian-associated ancestry cluster.

13 Jbeta primers and 60 Vbeta primers were used for the PCR. Clones were read by immunoSEQ multiplex PCR, and TCRdb kept only the in-frame ones, dropping some. This sample carries 150,000 or so clones, around three quarters of them seen once, and the ten largest clones take approximately 1%. The germline gives CDR1 LNHDA, CDR2 SQIVND (reference sequence). Trimming pared 5 bases from V and 0 bases from J, leaving 10 bases between. The CDR3 totals 15 residues. This receptor was identified in a woman aged 40-49 years in good health and CMV-seronegative. The J gene is TRBJ1-4, the V gene TRBV19, with D uncertain. The sequencing input was PBMCs. Written as DNA, the CDR3 is TGTGCCAGTAGTCCTTACAGTGCAACTAATGAAAAACTGTTTTTT. Translation gives CASSPYSATNEKLFF.